The sequence of this TCR beta chain was determined in a study of cytomegalovirus exposure and HLA in healthy donors. Only in-frame clones appear in the TCRdb table, and some are missing; sequencing was by immunoSEQ multiplex PCR. This table has about 360,000 clones, 86% appearing once. This clone was seen a few times. Its antigen is as yet unknown. Germline V lookup: CDR1 GTSNPN, CDR2 SVGIG (reference sequence). The CDR3 totals 11 residues. V was shortened by 2 bases and J by 9 bases, with 10 bases between the two germline ends. Study outcomes and limitations: In the roughly 130 validation repertoires, a later analysis found that first-cohort TCR clusters tended to co-occur. Per published reports, the classifier diagnosed cytomegalovirus status with high specificity and sensitivity.

The chain recombines TRBV30 with TRBJ1-1, with D perhaps TRBD1 (5 bases). Source material: PBMCs. The receptor was isolated from a woman aged 18-29 years in good health and CMV-seronegative. The CDR3 spells CAWSYQGKAFF. The DNA of the CDR3 is TGTGCCTGGAGTTACCAGGGTAAAGCTTTCTTT.